Each of the 8 T cell receptor beta chains below was sequenced from the same sample in a study of tumor-infiltrating lymphocytes in primary liver carcinoma. Both RNA and DNA were isolated together from around 18-30 mg of bulk tissue that had not been sorted. TCR beta cDNA was made from 400 to 600 ng total RNA with a constant-region primer. Slightly modified ARM-PCR, run as three nested multiplex PCR rounds, produced the TCR beta libraries. Rounds one and two of PCR, each of roughly 10 cycles, were primed with TRBV1-TRBV30 forward primers and a C-beta reverse primer. TCRdb analysed the multiplex PCR reads with MiXCR anew, one entry per CDR3 protein. The sample records approximately 190,000 distinct CDR3 sequences, 70% to 90% being singletons. The source material was tumor tissue from primary liver carcinoma. These receptors all stem from a man between 40 and 49 years old with primary liver carcinoma and hepatitis B virus infection.

This clonotype was recorded a few times. The chain couples TRBV6-2 or TRBV6-3 to TRBJ2-7; D not resolved. This CDR3 is 13 amino acids long. Germline V gene data show CDR1 as MNHEY and CDR2 as SVGEGT. Trimming stripped 6 bases from V and 7 bases from J, with 16 bases between. As DNA, the CDR3 is TGTGCCAGCAGCTCCGACTGGGTCTATGAGCAGTACTTC. Amino acids: CASSSDWVYEQYF.

Concerning this clonotype itself: At one of its ends the junction is not consistent with the germline gene, which may arise from a read error. The rearrangement uses TRBV28 and TRBJ2-7, with D possibly TRBD1 on 5 matching bases. Germline V gives CDR1 MDHEN, CDR2 SYDVKM. The CDR3 totals 12 residues. Here the CDR3 reads CASRSLQAEQYF. The CDR3 bases are TGTGCCAGCAGGTCACTACAGGCCGAGCAATACTTC.

This clonotype was observed a single time. Since a much larger clone is just one base distant, this may be a read error. V is TRBV28 and J is TRBJ2-3, with TRBD1 matching 10 bases. Germline assignment: CDR1 MDHEN and CDR2 SYDVKM. There are 15 residues in the CDR3. The CDR3 protein is CASSSPGQGIDAQYF. The CDR3 nucleotides are TGTGCCAGCAGTAGCCCGGGACAGGGGATAGATGCGCAGTATTTT.

Turning to this clonotype: An end of the junction differs from the germline gene, which may be a read error. The chain recombines TRBV12-3 or TRBV12-4 with TRBJ2-1; no firm D call. This CDR3 has 15 amino acids. The CDR3: CASQPNRQAYSEQFF. CDR3 in DNA: TGTGCCAGTCAACCGAACAGACAAGCTTACAGTGAGCAGTTCTTC.

Remarks on this clonotype: At one of its ends the junction is not consistent with the germline gene, which may arise from a read error. V gene TRBV6-5 combines with J gene TRBJ2-3; no firm D call. The CDR3 loop spans 17 amino acids. Germline CDR1 MNHEY, CDR2 SVGAGI. In DNA, the CDR3 is TGTACCAGCAGCTCAATCACGCCCGGCCCGGCTGGCATGGCGCGGTATTTT. It encodes CTSSSITPGPAGMARYF.

Points on this clonotype: One junction end disagrees with the germline gene, perhaps due to a read error. The chain employs TRBV5-4 and TRBJ2-5, with 8 bases fitting TRBD1. Germline CDR1 is SGHNT and CDR2 is YYREEE (reference sequence). The CDR3 spans 16 residues. CDR3 DNA: TGTACCAGCAGCGTAGCCACAGGGGGGAGGATGGAGACCCAGTACTTC. This encodes CTSSVATGGRMETQYF.

As for this clonotype: At one of its ends the junction is not consistent with the germline gene, which may arise from a read error. The genes are TRBV29-1 and TRBJ2-7, with D possibly matching TRBD1 (7 bases). The CDR3 runs 15 residues. Germline V lookup: CDR1 SQVTM, CDR2 ANQGSEA. CDR3 nucleotide sequence: TGCAGCGTTAAGGAGGGAGCGGTTCAGGGGGACGAGCAATACTTC. Its protein product is CSVKEGAVQGDEQYF.

On this clonotype: Germline is not matched at one junction end, which may reflect a read error. The chain has TRBV4-3 and TRBJ2-1; D is unclear. The CDR3 runs to 16 residues. The germline V gene encodes CDR1 LGHNA and CDR2 YSLEER. The CDR3 spells CASGQDIDTLYNEQFF. The CDR3 DNA sequence: TGCGCCAGCGGCCAAGATATAGACACCCTATACAATGAGCAGTTCTTC.